This TCR beta chain was captured by sequencing in a study of response to subunit inactivated influenza vaccine (dated by TCRdb to the late 2010s). Regarding the complete study: The study used deep quantitative T cell receptor repertoire profiling to track responses to a trivalent subunit inactivated influenza vaccine. Summary of the overall study and its limitations: It was suggested by the authors that each seasonal influenza vaccination may recruit only a limited number of new T cells.

From cysteine to phenylalanine, the CDR3 is 16 amino acids long. The kept DNA is CDR3 alone, 48 bases in frame from the first base. The germline V and J ends show losses of 7 bases and 0 bases respectively, and no gene match explains 3 bases of the junction. Looking up the germline V gene yields CDR1 KGHDR and CDR2 SFDVKD. As to this clonotype: It has no known antigen specificity. No per-base quality is available; no much larger clone lies one base away.

Library construction relied on RT-PCR. Data came from an Illumina HiSeq 2500. The public reads were run again by TCRdb, first through fastp at Q25 and then through MiXCR, and only productive beta chains were kept. CDR3 protein sequences are deduplicated, and each keeps its most common genes and DNA. This sample lists roughly 700,000 distinct CDR3 sequences; roughly 14% were detected once. The leading ten clones occupy 6% to 8% of the sample. This material consisted of PBMCs from blood, taken around two weeks before vaccination. The chain uses TRBV24-1 and TRBJ2-1, and TRBD2 matches 12 of the central bases. This clonotype was sampled from a man aged 50 or older who received an inactivated influenza vaccine. Donor details come from another sample of the same person, matched by shared clones. For the CDR3, the sequence is CATSGLAGNSYNEQFF. The DNA sequence follows: TGTGCCACCAGCGGACTAGCGGGAAACTCCTACAATGAGCAGTTCTTC.